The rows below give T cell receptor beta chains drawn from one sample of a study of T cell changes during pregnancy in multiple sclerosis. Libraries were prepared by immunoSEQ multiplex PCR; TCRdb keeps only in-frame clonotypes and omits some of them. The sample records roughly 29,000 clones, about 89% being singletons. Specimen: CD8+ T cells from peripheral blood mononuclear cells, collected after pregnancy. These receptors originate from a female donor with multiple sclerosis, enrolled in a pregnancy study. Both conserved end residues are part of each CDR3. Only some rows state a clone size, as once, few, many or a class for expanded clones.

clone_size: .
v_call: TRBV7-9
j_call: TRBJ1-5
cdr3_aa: CASSTGGGSHQPQHF

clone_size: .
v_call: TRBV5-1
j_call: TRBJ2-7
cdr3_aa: CASSTISGQGKDEQYF

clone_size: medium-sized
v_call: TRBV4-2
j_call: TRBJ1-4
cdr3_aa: CASSQERGGQGNEKLFF

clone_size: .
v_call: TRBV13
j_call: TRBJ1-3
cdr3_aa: CASSSPWENRNTIYF

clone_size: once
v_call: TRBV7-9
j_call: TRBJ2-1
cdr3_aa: CASSFSGDSSYNEQFF

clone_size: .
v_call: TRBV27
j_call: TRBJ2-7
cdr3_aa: CASSFSAGGALEEQYF

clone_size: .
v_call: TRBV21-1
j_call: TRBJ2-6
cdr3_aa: CASSKQGYLSGSGANVLTF

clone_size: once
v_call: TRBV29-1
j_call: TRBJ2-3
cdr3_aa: CSVVVATSTDTQYF

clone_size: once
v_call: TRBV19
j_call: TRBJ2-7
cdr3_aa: CASSIGHIYEQYF

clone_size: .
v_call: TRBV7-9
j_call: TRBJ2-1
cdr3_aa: CASWGLSGRDYNEQFF

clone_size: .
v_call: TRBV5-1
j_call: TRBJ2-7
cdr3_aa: CASSLVGSLGISYEQYF

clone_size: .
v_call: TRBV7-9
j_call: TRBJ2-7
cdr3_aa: CASSPWTAYEQYF

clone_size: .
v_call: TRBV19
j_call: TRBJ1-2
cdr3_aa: CASSIAGISPANYGYTF

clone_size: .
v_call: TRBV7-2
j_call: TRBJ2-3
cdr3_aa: CASTPTGLAADTQYF

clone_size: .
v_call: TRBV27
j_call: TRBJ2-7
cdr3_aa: CASSLGAYYEQYF

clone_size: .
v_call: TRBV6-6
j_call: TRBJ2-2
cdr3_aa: CASSSESSGKVGELFF

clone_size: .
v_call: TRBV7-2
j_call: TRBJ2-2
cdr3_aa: CASSWLRVAGVSGELFF

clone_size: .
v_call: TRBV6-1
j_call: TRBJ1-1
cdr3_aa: CASSEEVVNTEAFF

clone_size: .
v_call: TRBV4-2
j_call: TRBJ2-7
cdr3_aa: CASSPTSGSGYEQYF

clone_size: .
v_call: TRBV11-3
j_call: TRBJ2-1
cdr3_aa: CASSLDREREAYNEQFF

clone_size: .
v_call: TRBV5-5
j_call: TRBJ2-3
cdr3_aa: CASSEGLANTDTQYF

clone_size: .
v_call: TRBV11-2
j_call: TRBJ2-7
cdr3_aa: CASSLRGGDEQYF

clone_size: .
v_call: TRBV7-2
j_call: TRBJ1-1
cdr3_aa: CASRDQGENTEAFF

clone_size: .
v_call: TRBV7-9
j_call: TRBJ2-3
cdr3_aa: CASVTGQITDTQYF

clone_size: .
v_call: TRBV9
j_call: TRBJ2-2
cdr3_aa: CASSVLLLGGELFF

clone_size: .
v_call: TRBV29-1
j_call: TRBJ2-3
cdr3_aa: CSVDGLNTDTQYF

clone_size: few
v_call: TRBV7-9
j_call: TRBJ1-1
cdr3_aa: CASSILQGGETEAFF

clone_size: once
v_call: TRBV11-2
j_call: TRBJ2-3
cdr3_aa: CASSFHSTDTQYF

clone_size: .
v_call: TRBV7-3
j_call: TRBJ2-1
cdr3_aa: CASSLRGGHNEQFF

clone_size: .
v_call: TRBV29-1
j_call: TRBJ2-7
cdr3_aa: CSVGGDSTPYEQYF

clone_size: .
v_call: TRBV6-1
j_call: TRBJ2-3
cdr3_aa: CASSVEQYTDTQYF

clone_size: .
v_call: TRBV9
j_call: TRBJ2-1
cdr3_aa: CASSVAKKMDRTEQFF

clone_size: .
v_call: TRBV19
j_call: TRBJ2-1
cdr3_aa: CASSMIQKPIDEQFF

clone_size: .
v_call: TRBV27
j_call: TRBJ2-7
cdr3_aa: CASRMRTGSSYEQYF

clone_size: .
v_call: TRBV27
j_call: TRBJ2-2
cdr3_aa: CASNMGLAGVGTGELFF

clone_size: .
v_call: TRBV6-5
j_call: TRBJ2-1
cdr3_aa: CASIPAGGNNEQFF

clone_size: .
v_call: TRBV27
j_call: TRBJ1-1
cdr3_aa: CAQPAFRGAYTEAFF

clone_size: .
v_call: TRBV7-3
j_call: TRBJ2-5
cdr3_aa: CASSLSRDREGETQYF

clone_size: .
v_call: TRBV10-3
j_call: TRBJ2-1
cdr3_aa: CAISVGRELIDEQFF